Presented here are 27 T cell receptor beta chains from one specimen sequenced in a study of T cell responses to AZD1222 COVID-19 vaccine. Profiled with immunoSEQ multiplex PCR; TCRdb holds only in-frame clones, not every one. The table has about 110,000 clones, approximately 94% seen once. The sample consisted of peripheral blood, taken 28 days after the second AZD1222 dose. The source is an adult who received the AZD1222 COVID-19 vaccine.

The V call is TRBV5-1, the J call TRBJ1-5; D remains unclear. The germline V gene has CDR1 SGHRS and CDR2 YFSETQ. The CDR3 has 15 residues. Trimming shortened V by 0 bases and J by 0 bases, and 7 bases separated the two germline ends. The CDR3 DNA reads TGCGCCAGCAGCTTGGCGGGGTCTAGCAATCAGCCCCAGCATTTT. It encodes CASSLAGSSNQPQHF.

On this clone itself: The junction departs from the called germline gene at one end, perhaps through a read error. This chain joins TRBV3-1 (or the pseudogene TRBV3-2) and TRBJ2-3, with D possibly being TRBD2 (5 bases). The germline V gene encodes CDR1 LGHDT and CDR2 YNNKEL (reference sequence). This CDR3 comprises 11 residues. The CDR3 region is CASSQVEGRVF. As DNA, the CDR3 is TGTGCCAGCAGCCAAGTAGAGGGCCGCGTTTTT.

This chain joins TRBV11-2 and TRBJ1-1; D not resolved. V gave up 2 bases and J gave up 5 bases, with 6 bases separating them. CDR3 length: 12 amino acids. Germline loops: CDR1 SGHAT, CDR2 FQNNGV. The CDR3 bases are TGTGCCAGCAGCTTATGGGTAACTGAAGCTTTCTTT. Translation: CASSLWVTEAFF.

This chain links TRBV19 with TRBJ2-1; 10 nucleotides align to TRBD1. The ends lost 6 bases at V and 0 bases at J; junction bases unmatched: 11. Germline-derived CDR1 and CDR2 are LNHDA and SQIVND (reference sequence). This CDR3 is built from 18 residues. Here the CDR3 DNA reads TGTGCCAGTAGGTTTTTGGACAGGGGGAATCCCTCCTACAATGAGCAGTTCTTC. Translating gives CASRFLDRGNPSYNEQFF. The whole variable domain, remainder taken from reference TRBV19 and TRBJ2-1, is DGGITQSPKYLFRKEGQNVTLSCEQNLNHDAMYWYRQDPGQGLRLIYYSQIVNDFQKGDIAEGYSVSREKKESFPLTVTSAQKNPTAFYLCASRFLDRGNPSYNEQFFGPGTRLTVL.

This sequence joins TRBV28 and TRBJ2-7; a possible D gene is TRBD2 (6 bases). This CDR3 has 16 residues. V was pared by 7 bases and J by 3 bases, with 22 bases between. Germline assignment: CDR1 MDHEN and CDR2 SYDVKM. The CDR3 loop is CASTGRLVSGDYEQYF. DNA of the CDR3: TGTGCCAGCACGGGTAGACTAGTTTCCGGAGACTACGAGCAGTACTTC.

The V gene is TRBV3-1 (or the pseudogene TRBV3-2), the J gene TRBJ1-2; maybe TRBD1 (5 bases). CDR1 is LGHDT, CDR2 YNNKEL, per germline (reference sequence). Trimming pared 1 base from V and 4 bases from J, leaving 16 bases between. The length of the CDR3 is 16 residues. The CDR3 reads CASSQGLSGPFYGYTF. The DNA of the CDR3 is TGTGCCAGCAGCCAAGGGTTATCAGGGCCGTTCTATGGCTACACCTTC.

This clone was detected only once. The V gene is TRBV5-1, the J gene TRBJ2-6, with D possibly TRBD1 on 5 matching bases. The CDR3 is 15 residues long. Trimming pared 4 bases from V and 4 bases from J, leaving 12 bases between. The germline gives CDR1 SGHRS, CDR2 YFSETQ. The CDR3 loop is CASSQGFFGANVLTF. The DNA for the CDR3 is TGCGCCAGCAGCCAGGGTTTTTTCGGGGCCAACGTCCTGACTTTC.

This clone was counted a few times. This rearrangement joins TRBV11-2 to TRBJ2-7; D is undetermined. This CDR3 has 12 residues. The germline CDR1 and CDR2 sequences are SGHAT and FQNNGV. The ends were cut back, 8 bases at V and 3 bases at J, with 11 bases in the middle. The CDR3 here is CASGWFGYEQYF. CDR3 DNA: TGTGCCAGCGGCTGGTTCGGCTACGAGCAGTACTTC.

CDR3 DNA: TGTGCCAGCAGCTCCGGGACAGGGGGTTCACCCCTCCACTTT. Translating gives CASSSGTGGSPLHF. The rearrangement links TRBV28 to TRBJ1-6; 11 bases fit TRBD1. V was clipped by 6 bases and J by 9 bases; unmatched bases: 4. CDR1 is MDHEN and CDR2 is SYDVKM in the germline V gene. The CDR3 is 14 residues long.

This clone was seen once. The chain couples TRBV5-4 to TRBJ2-5; 8 positions match TRBD2. CDR1 SGHNT and CDR2 YYREEE come from the germline V gene (reference sequence). V gave up 2 bases and J gave up 1 base; unmatched junction bases: 4. CDR3 length: 15 residues. As DNA, the CDR3 is TGTGCCAGCAGCTTAAAGGCGGGGGGCCAAGAGACCCAGTACTTC. Its translation: CASSLKAGGQETQYF.

The V call is TRBV10-3, the J call TRBJ1-1; 10 bases are a match to TRBD1. The V and J ends lost 6 bases and 4 bases, in that order; junction bases with no gene match: 8. CDR1 and CDR2 (germline): ENHRY, SYGVKD. This CDR3 has 15 residues. CDR3 protein: CAISADRGPSTEAFF. CDR3 nucleotide sequence: TGTGCCATCAGCGCCGACAGGGGGCCGAGCACTGAAGCTTTCTTT.

The chain has TRBV11-2 and TRBJ2-7; D not resolved. Trimming took 4 bases from V and 5 from J, leaving 9 bases between them. This CDR3 has 12 residues. Germline V gives CDR1 SGHAT, CDR2 FQNNGV. This CDR3 is CASSSQADEQYF. The DNA of the CDR3 is TGTGCCAGCAGCTCCCAGGCAGACGAGCAGTACTTC.

The rearrangement uses TRBV5-1 and TRBJ2-6; perhaps D is TRBD1 or TRBD2 (6 bases each). V shed 0 bases and J shed 7 bases, with 17 bases lying between them. CDR3 length equals 17 residues. The germline gives CDR1 SGHRS, CDR2 YFSETQ. The CDR3 is CASSLGGGGGGANVLTF. As DNA, the CDR3 is TGCGCCAGCAGCTTGGGAGGAGGGGGTGGTGGAGCCAACGTCCTGACTTTC.

J is TRBJ1-2 and V is TRBV7-8, with D possibly matching TRBD1 (5 bases). The CDR3 has 16 amino acids. Trimming shortened V by 1 base and J by 6 bases, and 18 bases separated the two germline ends. Looked up from germline, CDR1 is SGHVS and CDR2 is FQNEAQ. The chain's CDR3 is CASSLDSRGRSNGYTF. CDR3 sequence (DNA): TGTGCCAGCAGCTTAGATTCAAGGGGCCGGTCGAATGGCTACACCTTC.

This rearrangement joins TRBV10-3 to TRBJ1-1; the D is unclear. Trimming removed 2 bases from V and 5 bases from J, with 9 bases in between. This CDR3 region has 13 residues. Germline assignment: CDR1 ENHRY and CDR2 SYGVKD. CDR3 coding DNA: TGTGCCATCAGTGAGGGGCCATGGACTGAAGCTTTCTTT. It is translated as CAISEGPWTEAFF.

The chain combines TRBV11-2 with TRBJ1-2; D may be TRBD1 (5 bases). Germline CDR1 SGHAT, CDR2 FQNNGV. Trimming took 5 bases from V and 0 from J, leaving 13 bases between them. The CDR3 spans 15 residues. CDR3 in DNA: TGTGCCAGCAGCGAAGGGACCTTTGCTAACTATGGCTACACCTTC. Translated, it gives CASSEGTFANYGYTF.

The chain combines TRBV12-5 with TRBJ2-7; 8 bases fit TRBD2. This CDR3 spans 16 amino acids. In germline, CDR1 is LGHNT, CDR2 FRNRAP. V shed 3 bases and J 2 bases; nucleotides not matched to a gene: 9. CDR3 loop: CASGFHPGLDAYEQYF. CDR3 in DNA: TGTGCTAGTGGTTTCCATCCGGGACTAGACGCCTACGAGCAGTACTTC.

The J gene is TRBJ2-1, the V gene TRBV2; D ambiguous. CDR1 and CDR2 (germline): SNHLY, FYNNEI. Trimming stripped 2 bases from V and 13 bases from J, with 18 bases between. The CDR3 is made up of 14 amino acids. CDR3 in amino acids: CASSEPAWGTEQFF. In DNA form, the CDR3 reads TGTGCCAGCAGTGAACCGGCATGGGGAACAGAACAGTTCTTC.

The V and J genes are TRBV11-2 and TRBJ1-4; D possibly corresponds to TRBD1 (6 bases). The germline V and J ends were trimmed by 5 bases and 13 bases, with 14 bases remaining between them. Germline assignment: CDR1 SGHAT and CDR2 FQNNGV. CDR3 length equals 12 residues. This chain's CDR3 is CASSPRRGLLFF. In nucleotides, the CDR3 is TGTGCCAGCAGCCCACGCAGGGGATTACTGTTTTTT.

This rearrangement joins TRBV15 to TRBJ1-2; 10 nucleotides line up with TRBD1. CDR3 length: 15 amino acids. V was pared by 0 bases and J by 4 bases, with 2 bases of the junction left unmatched. Germline V gene data show CDR1 as LNHNV and CDR2 as YYDKDF (reference sequence). The CDR3 region is CATSRERDRGYGYTF. DNA for the CDR3: TGTGCCACCAGCAGAGAAAGGGACAGGGGCTATGGCTACACCTTC.

This clone has only one observation. The gene calls are TRBV7-4 and TRBJ1-5; tentatively, D is TRBD1 (6 bases). The CDR3 is made up of 16 amino acids. Germline-derived CDR1 and CDR2 are SGHVT and SQSDAQ. Trimming left V 5 bases short and J 1 base short, with 15 bases between. The CDR3 DNA reads TGTGCCAGCAGCCGAAAAAGGGGGAAAAGCAATCAGCCCCAGCATTTT. Its translation: CASSRKRGKSNQPQHF.

This rearrangement joins TRBV18 to TRBJ1-3; no clear D gene. Trimming took 1 base from V and 0 from J, leaving 7 bases between them. The CDR3 loop spans 15 amino acids. Germline V CDR1 and CDR2: KGHSH, LQKENI. This CDR3 reads CASSPLAYSGNTIYF. The CDR3 coding sequence is TGTGCCAGCTCACCACTGGCCTACTCTGGAAACACCATATATTTT.

This rearrangement joins TRBV19 to TRBJ2-5; 9 bases are a match to TRBD2. The ends lost 4 bases at V and 3 bases at J; junction bases unmatched: 6. This CDR3 comprises 15 residues. Germline CDR1 and CDR2: LNHDA and SQIVND (reference sequence). The CDR3 DNA follows: TGTGCCAGTAGTACCCTAGCGGGGTCGGAAGAGACCCAGTACTTC. It encodes CASSTLAGSEETQYF.

Here the CDR3 DNA reads TGTGCCAGCAAAAACGAGGGCTGGTCGGGAGAAAAACTGTTTTTT. Its protein product is CASKNEGWSGEKLFF. This rearrangement joins TRBV2 to TRBJ1-4; D call uncertain. V was pared by 7 bases and J by 8 bases, with 20 bases between. Germline values: CDR1 SNHLY, CDR2 FYNNEI. The CDR3 runs 15 residues.

CDR3 loop: CASSGTRKARGNTEAFF. In DNA form, the CDR3 reads TGTGCCAGCAGTGGGACAAGGAAAGCAAGGGGGAACACTGAAGCTTTCTTT. V is TRBV6-1 and J is TRBJ1-1; tentative D call: TRBD1 (5 bases). Germline V gene sequence: CDR1 MNHNS, CDR2 SASEGT. The CDR3 loop spans 17 amino acids. V was trimmed by 4 bases and J by 1 base, leaving 19 bases between them.

The chain recombines TRBV27 with TRBJ1-1; D is unclear. Deletions cut 6 bases from V and 2 bases from J, with 10 bases between. The CDR3 runs 13 residues. In germline, CDR1 is MNHEY, CDR2 SMNVEV (reference sequence). Here the CDR3 reads CASRSGINTEAFF. The CDR3 coding sequence is TGTGCCAGCAGATCTGGCATTAACACTGAAGCTTTCTTT.

V gene TRBV18 combines with J gene TRBJ1-1, with no clear D. CDR1 and CDR2 from the germline V gene are KGHSH and LQKENI. The CDR3 length is 14 residues. V lost 3 bases and J lost 4, with 12 bases in between. The CDR3 DNA follows: TGTGCCAGCTCACCCCTCCCGGATTGCACTGAAGCTTTCTTT. It is translated as CASSPLPDCTEAFF.